The rows below give T cell receptor beta chains drawn from one sample of a study of identical twins. TCRdb independently ran MiXCR on the 5' RACE reads; one entry per CDR3 protein. This sample yields about 200,000 distinct CDR3 sequences, of which 15% to 20% are seen a single time; 35% to 45% belongs to the top ten. The same data also went into a second study, on T cells expressing NK-cell markers.

The sequenced sample was CD8+ T cells sorted from blood. The receptors originated from a woman younger than 30 in good health. CDR3s include the opening cysteine and the closing phenylalanine or tryptophan. The order of the fields is D gene, clone size, J gene, V gene, CDR3 protein, CDR3 DNA. A D gene is named only where the DNA matches it firmly. Clone size is stated in some rows and not others, as once, few, many or a class when expanded.

d_gene: NA; abundance: few; j_gene: TRBJ2-3; v_gene: TRBV20-1; CDR3aa: CSARNDGGDTQYF; CDR3nt: TGCAGTGCTAGAAACGACGGGGGAGATACGCAGTATTTT
d_gene: NA; abundance: NA; j_gene: TRBJ2-7; v_gene: TRBV7-9; CDR3aa: CASSPTTGYEQYF; CDR3nt: TGTGCCAGCAGCCCCACGACGGGGTACGAGCAGTACTTC
d_gene: NA; abundance: NA; j_gene: TRBJ1-1; v_gene: TRBV21-1; CDR3aa: CASRDRVDTEAFF; CDR3nt: TGTGCCAGCAGGGACAGGGTGGACACTGAAGCTTTCTTT
d_gene: NA; abundance: NA; j_gene: TRBJ2-7; v_gene: TRBV7-2; CDR3aa: CASSLSPHEQYF; CDR3nt: TGTGCCAGCAGCTTAAGCCCGCACGAGCAGTACTTC
d_gene: NA; abundance: many; j_gene: TRBJ2-3; v_gene: TRBV7-8; CDR3aa: CASSWDTDTQYF; CDR3nt: TGTGCCAGCAGCTGGGACACAGATACGCAGTATTTT
d_gene: NA; abundance: NA; j_gene: TRBJ2-2; v_gene: TRBV14; CDR3aa: CASSSRSRNTGELFF; CDR3nt: TGTGCCAGCAGCTCAAGGTCCAGAAACACCGGGGAGCTGTTTTTT
d_gene: TRBD2; abundance: NA; j_gene: TRBJ2-2; v_gene: TRBV5-1; CDR3aa: CASSLVSGGTGELFF; CDR3nt: TGCGCCAGCAGCTTGGTCAGCGGGGGCACCGGGGAGCTGTTTTTT
d_gene: NA; abundance: few; j_gene: TRBJ2-3; v_gene: TRBV5-1; CDR3aa: CASSLALADTDTQYF; CDR3nt: TGCGCCAGCAGCTTGGCCTTAGCGGACACAGATACGCAGTATTTT
d_gene: TRBD1; abundance: few; j_gene: TRBJ2-1; v_gene: TRBV20-1; CDR3aa: CSARNPGGWGDNEQFF; CDR3nt: TGCAGTGCTAGAAACCCAGGGGGCTGGGGAGACAATGAGCAGTTCTTC
d_gene: NA; abundance: NA; j_gene: TRBJ2-7; v_gene: TRBV20-1; CDR3aa: CSAERRRGYEQYF; CDR3nt: TGCAGTGCTGAGAGGCGACGGGGATACGAGCAGTACTTC
d_gene: NA; abundance: NA; j_gene: TRBJ2-7; v_gene: TRBV9; CDR3aa: CASSVGGESSYEQYF; CDR3nt: TGTGCCAGCAGCGTAGGTGGAGAGAGCTCCTACGAGCAGTACTTC
d_gene: NA; abundance: few; j_gene: TRBJ2-1; v_gene: TRBV10-3; CDR3aa: CAISESLGTGEQFF; CDR3nt: TGTGCCATCAGTGAGTCATTAGGGACGGGAGAGCAGTTCTTC
d_gene: NA; abundance: few; j_gene: TRBJ2-5; v_gene: TRBV12-3/TRBV12-4; CDR3aa: CASSKAGASQETQYF; CDR3nt: TGTGCCAGCAGTAAGGCAGGGGCCAGCCAAGAGACCCAGTACTTC
d_gene: NA; abundance: many; j_gene: TRBJ2-5; v_gene: TRBV7-2; CDR3aa: CASSLGERSQETQYF; CDR3nt: TGTGCCAGCAGCTTAGGGGAGCGGTCCCAAGAGACCCAGTACTTC
d_gene: NA; abundance: many; j_gene: TRBJ1-6; v_gene: TRBV4-3; CDR3aa: CASSQGSDSRFSPLHF; CDR3nt: TGCGCCAGCAGCCAAGGTTCGGACAGCCGTTTTTCACCCCTCCACTTT
d_gene: NA; abundance: NA; j_gene: TRBJ2-7; v_gene: TRBV7-9; CDR3aa: CASSLPHSYEQYF; CDR3nt: TGTGCCAGCAGCTTACCCCACTCCTACGAGCAGTACTTC
d_gene: NA; abundance: NA; j_gene: TRBJ1-5; v_gene: TRBV27; CDR3aa: CASSFVMQDQPQHF; CDR3nt: TGTGCCAGCAGTTTTGTTATGCAGGATCAGCCCCAGCATTTT
d_gene: NA; abundance: NA; j_gene: TRBJ2-1; v_gene: TRBV27; CDR3aa: CASSLRLVGEQFF; CDR3nt: TGTGCCAGCAGTTTAAGACTAGTCGGTGAGCAGTTCTTC
d_gene: NA; abundance: NA; j_gene: TRBJ2-3; v_gene: TRBV5-1; CDR3aa: CASSPAEGRNTDTQYF; CDR3nt: TGCGCCAGCAGCCCCGCCGAGGGGCGGAACACAGATACGCAGTATTTT
d_gene: NA; abundance: NA; j_gene: TRBJ2-7; v_gene: TRBV6-1; CDR3aa: CASRNTDRSAYEQYF; CDR3nt: TGTGCCAGCAGGAATACAGACAGGTCCGCCTACGAGCAGTACTTC
d_gene: NA; abundance: NA; j_gene: TRBJ2-5; v_gene: TRBV19; CDR3aa: CATKDGRQETQYF; CDR3nt: TGTGCCACCAAGGACGGACGCCAAGAGACCCAGTACTTC
d_gene: TRBD2; abundance: many; j_gene: TRBJ2-7; v_gene: TRBV12-3/TRBV12-4; CDR3aa: CASSLLGGGETYEQYF; CDR3nt: TGTGCCAGCAGTTTATTAGGTGGGGGGGAAACCTACGAGCAGTACTTC
d_gene: NA; abundance: few; j_gene: TRBJ2-4; v_gene: TRBV29-1; CDR3aa: CSVQGWRKNIQYF; CDR3nt: TGCAGCGTCCAGGGGTGGAGGAAAAACATTCAGTACTTC
d_gene: NA; abundance: NA; j_gene: TRBJ2-7; v_gene: TRBV5-6; CDR3aa: CASSGDRSYEQYF; CDR3nt: TGTGCCAGCAGTGGGGATAGAAGCTACGAGCAGTACTTC
d_gene: TRBD2; abundance: NA; j_gene: TRBJ2-1; v_gene: TRBV5-5; CDR3aa: CASSVTSVDVGNEQFF; CDR3nt: TGTGCCAGCAGCGTGACTAGCGTTGATGTGGGCAATGAGCAGTTCTTC
d_gene: NA; abundance: few; j_gene: TRBJ2-1; v_gene: TRBV6-5; CDR3aa: CASSYNFYNEQFF; CDR3nt: TGTGCCAGCAGTTACAATTTCTACAATGAGCAGTTCTTC
d_gene: NA; abundance: NA; j_gene: TRBJ1-6; v_gene: TRBV7-2; CDR3aa: CASSPSSALYNSPLHF; CDR3nt: TGTGCCAGCAGCCCATCCTCGGCGTTGTATAATTCACCCCTCCACTTT
d_gene: NA; abundance: NA; j_gene: TRBJ2-5; v_gene: TRBV21-1; CDR3aa: CASSKSSGEETQYF; CDR3nt: TGTGCCAGCAGCAAGAGTAGCGGTGAAGAGACCCAGTACTTC
d_gene: NA; abundance: NA; j_gene: TRBJ1-5; v_gene: TRBV12-5; CDR3aa: CASGPSTVSNQPQHF; CDR3nt: TGTGCTAGTGGTCCCTCTACAGTGAGCAATCAGCCCCAGCATTTT
d_gene: TRBD1; abundance: few; j_gene: TRBJ1-2; v_gene: TRBV6-5; CDR3aa: CASSYGGTGPNYGYTF; CDR3nt: TGTGCCAGCAGTTACGGTGGGACAGGCCCTAACTATGGCTACACCTTC